The TCR beta chain described here comes from a study of siplizumab effects on memory and regulatory T cells. As concerns this clone: Its antigen is currently unknown.

Looked up from germline, CDR1 is MDHEN and CDR2 is SYDVKM. The CDR3 contains 15 residues. V lost 7 bases, J lost 4 bases, and 17 bases lay in between. The study's findings and limits: Naive or memory phenotype was unassignable for roughly 75-96% of proliferating CD4+ or CD8+ clones.

This table comes from immunoSEQ multiplex PCR, and its TCRdb copy is limited to in-frame clones, with some not included. The sample includes about 100,000 clones, about 95% seen only once; the top ten take approximately 1.5%. This TCR came from a human donor in good health. The source material was non-Treg CD4+ T cells sorted from blood. The chain recombines TRBV28 with TRBJ1-5; TRBD1 might be the D (6 bases). In DNA form, the CDR3 reads TGTGCCAGCACCACTCAGGGGATTACAAATCAGCCCCAGCATTTT. Protein product: CASTTQGITNQPQHF.